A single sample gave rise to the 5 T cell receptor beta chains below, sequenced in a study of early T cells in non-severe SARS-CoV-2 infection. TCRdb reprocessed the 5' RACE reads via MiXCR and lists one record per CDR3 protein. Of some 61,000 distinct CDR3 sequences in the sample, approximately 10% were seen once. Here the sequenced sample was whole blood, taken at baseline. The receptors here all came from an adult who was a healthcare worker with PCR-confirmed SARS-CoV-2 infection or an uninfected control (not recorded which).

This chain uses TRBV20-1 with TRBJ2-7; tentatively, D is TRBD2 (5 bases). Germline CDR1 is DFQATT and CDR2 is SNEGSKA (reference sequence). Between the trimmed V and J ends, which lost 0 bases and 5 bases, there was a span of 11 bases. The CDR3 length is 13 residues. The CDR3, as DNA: TGCAGTGCTAGAGATGAAGCGGTCGACGAGCAGTACTTC. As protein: CSARDEAVDEQYF.

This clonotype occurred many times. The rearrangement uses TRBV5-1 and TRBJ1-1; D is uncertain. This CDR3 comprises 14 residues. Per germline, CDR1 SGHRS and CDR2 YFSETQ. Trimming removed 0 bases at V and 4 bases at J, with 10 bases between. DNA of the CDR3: TGCGCCAGCAGCTTGGGGTCCGGGAGCACTGAAGCTTTCTTT. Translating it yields CASSLGSGSTEAFF. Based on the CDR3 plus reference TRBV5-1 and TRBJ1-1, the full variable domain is KAGVTQTPRYLIKTRGQQVTLSCSPISGHRSVSWYQQTPGQGLQFLFEYFSETQRNKGNFPGRFSGRQFSNSRSEMNVSTLELGDSALYLCASSLGSGSTEAFFGQGTRLTVV.

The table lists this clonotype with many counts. The CDR3 DNA reads as TGCGCCAGCAGCCCGTCGCGGTCCAGAGGTAATTCACCCCTCCACTTT. Its protein is CASSPSRSRGNSPLHF. The gene calls are TRBV4-1 and TRBJ1-6; no clear D gene. V lost 4 bases, J lost 6 bases, and 16 bases lay in between. Germline CDR1 MGHRA, CDR2 YSYEKL. The CDR3 covers 16 residues.

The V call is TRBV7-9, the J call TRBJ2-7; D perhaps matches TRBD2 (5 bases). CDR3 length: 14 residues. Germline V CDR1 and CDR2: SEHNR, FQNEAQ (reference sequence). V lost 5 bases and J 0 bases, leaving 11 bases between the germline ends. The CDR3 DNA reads TGTGCCAGCAGCCCTGCGGGCCTCTCCTACGAGCAGTACTTC. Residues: CASSPAGLSYEQYF.

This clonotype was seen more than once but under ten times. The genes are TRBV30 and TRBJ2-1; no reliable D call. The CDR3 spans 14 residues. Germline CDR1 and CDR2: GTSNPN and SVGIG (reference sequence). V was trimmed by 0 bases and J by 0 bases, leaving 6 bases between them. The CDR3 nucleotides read TGTGCCTGGAGTGTGGACCTCTCCTACAATGAGCAGTTCTTC. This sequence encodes CAWSVDLSYNEQFF.